This entry lists 22 T cell receptor beta chains sequenced from one sample in a study of blood T cell repertoires in COVID-19. Libraries were prepared by immunoSEQ multiplex PCR; TCRdb keeps only in-frame clonotypes and omits some of them. Altogether roughly 57,000 clones are present, over 60% being singletons, with the ten largest covering roughly a fifth. Sequencing was performed on peripheral blood. These receptors were obtained from a man aged 30 to 45 with COVID-19, enrolled during active disease.

V gene TRBV5-6 combines with J gene TRBJ1-1; D gene unclear. CDR3 length equals 11 residues. Germline assignment: CDR1 SGHDT and CDR2 YYEEEE. Trimming pared 4 bases from V and 8 bases from J, leaving 9 bases between. CDR3 region: CASSTGVEAFF. The CDR3 DNA follows: TGTGCCAGCAGCACGGGAGTAGAAGCTTTCTTT.

This chain links TRBV11-3 with TRBJ2-3; the match to TRBD2 covers 10 bases. The V gene's germline CDR1 is SGHNT and CDR2 YENEEA. Losses at the gene ends were 1 base for V and 1 base for J; bases not matched to a gene: 5. There are 17 residues in the CDR3. CDR3 in DNA: TGTGCCAGCAGCTTAGGGATAGCGGGAGGCCGCACAGATACGCAGTATTTT. Encoded protein: CASSLGIAGGRTDTQYF.

The rearrangement joins TRBV10-1 to TRBJ1-1; D is undetermined. The germline V gene has CDR1 WNHNN and CDR2 SYGVQD (reference sequence). This CDR3 is built from 13 residues. Trimming cost V 3 bases and J 4 bases, with 9 bases left between them. The CDR3 DNA reads TGCGCCAGCAGTGATTCAGGCTTCACTGAAGCTTTCTTT. Its protein is CASSDSGFTEAFF.

CDR3 protein: CASSIDGPGGAFNQPQHF. In DNA form, the CDR3 reads TGTGCCAGTAGTATAGATGGTCCGGGCGGGGCCTTCAATCAGCCCCAGCATTTT. The V call is TRBV19, the J call TRBJ1-5, with D tentatively TRBD1 (5 bases). The V end lost 0 bases, the J end lost 3 bases, and 18 bases lay between the germline ends. The CDR3 runs 18 residues. Per germline, CDR1 LNHDA and CDR2 SQIVND (reference sequence). The full variable domain, with the rest looked up from reference TRBV19 and TRBJ1-5, is DGGITQSPKYLFRKEGQNVTLSCEQNLNHDAMYWYRQDPGQGLRLIYYSQIVNDFQKGDIAEGYSVSREKKESFPLTVTSAQKNPTAFYLCASSIDGPGGAFNQPQHFGDGTRLSIL.

The rearrangement joins TRBV10-3 to TRBJ2-1; 7 bases agree with TRBD1. The germline gives CDR1 ENHRY, CDR2 SYGVKD. This CDR3 region has 14 residues. With V trimmed by 2 bases and J by 7 bases, 5 bases remained unmatched. The CDR3 is CAISEPGTVNEQFF. The CDR3 region has the DNA TGTGCCATCAGTGAGCCGGGGACAGTAAATGAGCAGTTCTTC.

The gene calls are TRBV19 and TRBJ1-5; no clear D gene. The V and J ends lost 1 base and 5 bases respectively, with 6 bases between them. The CDR3 sequence is 13 residues long. The V gene's germline CDR1 is LNHDA and CDR2 SQIVND (reference sequence). The CDR3 sequence is CASSIGGDQPQHF. As DNA, the CDR3 is TGTGCCAGTAGTATAGGCGGAGATCAGCCCCAGCATTTT.

This sequence joins TRBV7-9 and TRBJ1-2; 10 positions match TRBD1. There are 16 residues in the CDR3. V shed 5 bases and J 6 bases; nucleotides not matched to a gene: 12. Germline V lookup: CDR1 SEHNR, CDR2 FQNEAQ (reference sequence). CDR3: CASSRPGTGERDGYTF. CDR3 DNA sequence: TGTGCCAGCAGCCGCCCCGGGACAGGGGAGAGAGATGGCTACACCTTC.

The chain carries TRBV9 and TRBJ1-3, with 7 bases lining up with TRBD1. Germline V gene sequence: CDR1 SGDLS, CDR2 YYNGEE. Trimming cost V 3 bases and J 8 bases; bases outside gene matches: 5. This CDR3 has 13 amino acids. For the CDR3, the DNA is TGTGCCAGCAGCGACACAGGGGTTGACACCATATATTTT. Translated, it gives CASSDTGVDTIYF.

V usage is TRBV14 and J usage is TRBJ2-2; 10 positions match TRBD2. This CDR3 is 18 amino acids long. Trimming cost V 5 bases and J 2 bases; bases outside gene matches: 11. Germline assignment: CDR1 SGHDN and CDR2 FVKESK. CDR3 in DNA: TGTGCCAGCAGCGATCTCCCGGGACTAGCGACTAACACCGGGGAGCTGTTTTTT. It encodes CASSDLPGLATNTGELFF.

This rearrangement joins TRBV24-1 to TRBJ2-7; no firm D call. CDR3 size: 13 residues. Trimming left V 1 base short and J 5 bases short, with 8 bases between. The V gene's germline CDR1 is KGHDR and CDR2 SFDVKD. DNA for the CDR3: TGTGCCACCAGTGATTTTAAGCGACACGAGCAGTACTTC. Translating gives CATSDFKRHEQYF.

The chain joins TRBV12-5 to TRBJ2-7, with D uncertain. Trimming removed 3 bases at V and 5 bases at J, with 11 bases between. The CDR3 runs to 13 residues. From germline, CDR1 is LGHNT and CDR2 FRNRAP. Here the CDR3 reads CASGLPGSDEQYF. The CDR3 DNA reads as TGTGCTAGTGGTTTACCCGGGTCGGACGAGCAGTACTTC.

The genes are TRBV5-6 and TRBJ2-4; D remains ambiguous. This CDR3 is built from 16 residues. From germline, CDR1 is SGHDT and CDR2 YYEEEE. The V and J ends lost 0 bases and 0 bases respectively, with 10 bases between them. CDR3 in amino acids: CASSLGAQIAKNIQYF. In DNA form, the CDR3 reads TGTGCCAGCAGCTTGGGGGCCCAGATAGCCAAAAACATTCAGTACTTC.

V gene TRBV24-1 combines with J gene TRBJ2-7; 9 bases agree with TRBD1. V shed 4 bases, J shed 5 bases, and the junction held 11 bases outside the gene matches. The germline CDR1 and CDR2 sequences are KGHDR and SFDVKD. This CDR3 contains 16 residues. CDR3 sequence reads: CATSDPTQGARHEQYF. CDR3 DNA sequence: TGTGCCACCAGTGACCCAACACAGGGGGCGCGTCACGAGCAGTACTTC.

This clone came up a few times. The chain combines TRBV5-8 with TRBJ1-4; D not resolved. CDR3 length: 15 residues. Germline CDR1 SGHTS, CDR2 YDEGEE. With 0 bases removed from V and 7 bases from J, the gap between germline ends came to 13 bases. The chain's CDR3 is CASSLALGGIEKLFF. The CDR3 nucleotides read TGTGCCAGCAGCTTGGCCCTGGGAGGGATTGAAAAACTGTTTTTT.

The chain carries TRBV5-8 and TRBJ1-6; 7 bases agree with TRBD1. Per germline, CDR1 SGHTS and CDR2 YDEGEE. Trimming removed 2 bases from V and 6 bases from J; junction bases left unmatched: 5. The CDR3 is made up of 15 amino acids. CDR3 sequence: CASSFSGTVNSPLHF. CDR3 nucleotides: TGTGCCAGCAGCTTTTCCGGGACAGTTAATTCACCCCTCCACTTT.

The gene calls are TRBV4-2 and TRBJ2-2; D may be TRBD2 (5 bases). V was trimmed by 3 bases and J by 2 bases, leaving 13 bases between them. The CDR3 totals 16 residues. The germline gives CDR1 LGHNA, CDR2 YNFKEQ. The CDR3 DNA is TGTGCCAGCAGCCAGGCCCGGGAACCCAACACCGGGGAGCTGTTTTTT. This gives the protein CASSQAREPNTGELFF.

The V and J genes are TRBV27 and TRBJ2-3; 9 nucleotides match TRBD1. The V and J ends lost 4 bases and 5 bases, in that order; junction bases with no gene match: 10. The germline gives CDR1 MNHEY, CDR2 SMNVEV (reference sequence). The CDR3 spans 16 residues. The CDR3 is CASSSIWDRVLDTQYF. As DNA, the CDR3 is TGTGCCAGCAGTTCTATATGGGACAGGGTTTTAGATACGCAGTATTTT.

This chain links TRBV29-1 with TRBJ2-7; TRBD2 matches at 13 bases. CDR1 and CDR2 (germline): SQVTM, ANQGSEA. CDR3 length: 13 amino acids. Trimming cost V 7 bases and J 3 bases; bases outside gene matches: 3. CDR3 loop: CSARTSGSYEQYF. CDR3 in DNA: TGCAGCGCGCGGACTAGCGGGAGCTACGAGCAGTACTTC.

This rearrangement joins TRBV27 to TRBJ1-1; TRBD1 matches at 8 bases. V was clipped by 4 bases and J by 4 bases; unmatched bases: 5. The germline V gene has CDR1 MNHEY and CDR2 SMNVEV (reference sequence). The CDR3 contains 14 residues. Written as DNA, the CDR3 is TGTGCCAGCAGTTACAGGGGGGTGAGCACTGAAGCTTTCTTT. Translation gives CASSYRGVSTEAFF.

This chain connects TRBV29-1 to TRBJ1-2; 7 bases are shared with TRBD1. J gave up 7 bases and V 3 bases, and 14 bases lay outside the gene matches. The length of the CDR3 is 15 residues. Germline V gene data show CDR1 as SQVTM and CDR2 as ANQGSEA. The CDR3: CSVEVARDRERGYTF. CDR3 coding DNA: TGCAGCGTTGAGGTTGCGAGGGACAGAGAACGTGGCTACACCTTC.

This chain links TRBV7-2 with TRBJ2-4; no firm D call. This CDR3 spans 12 amino acids. Germline CDR1 and CDR2: SGHTA and FQGNSA. Deletions cut 3 bases from V and 7 bases from J, with 7 bases between. The CDR3 nucleotides read TGTGCCAGCAGCTTCGGTTTGAACATTCAGTACTTC. This encodes CASSFGLNIQYF.

This clone was detected a few times. The chain uses TRBV19 and TRBJ2-7; 7 bases are a match to TRBD2. The CDR3 has 14 amino acids. Trimming took 1 base from V and 4 from J; bases not matched to a gene: 4. Germline V lookup: CDR1 LNHDA, CDR2 SQIVND (reference sequence). CDR3 in DNA: TGTGCCAGTAGTATAGCGGGAGGCGAGTACGAGCAGTACTTC. As protein: CASSIAGGEYEQYF.